The 21 T cell receptor beta chains presented below share a single source sample, sequenced in a study of PD-L1 blockade in urothelial cancer. This sample's time point: peripheral blood 6 weeks after treatment start. Using immunoSEQ multiplex PCR, the repertoire was profiled, and TCRdb retains in-frame clones only, with some absent. The table has 60,000 to 80,000 clones, almost 90% seen once. The starting material was PBMCs, obtained around atezolizumab (anti-PD-L1) treatment. These receptors originate from a man aged 55 to 70 with urothelial cancer.

The V gene is TRBV7-9, the J gene TRBJ2-1, with 15 bases aligning to TRBD2. The CDR3 runs 16 residues. In germline, CDR1 is SEHNR, CDR2 FQNEAQ (reference sequence). The trim removed 5 bases at V and 6 bases at J, leaving 5 bases unmatched. The CDR3 sequence: CASSNQGLAGGNEQFF. As DNA, the CDR3 is TGTGCCAGCAGCAACCAGGGACTAGCGGGAGGCAATGAGCAGTTCTTC. Supplemented by reference TRBV7-9 and TRBJ2-1, the full variable domain reads DTGVSQNPRHKITKRGQNVTFRCDPISEHNRLYWYRQTLGQGPEFLTYFQNEAQLEKSRLLSDRFSAERPKGSFSTLEIQRTEQGDSAMYLCASSNQGLAGGNEQFFGPGTRLTVL.

The chain is built from TRBV7-2 and TRBJ2-1; 7 bases are a match to TRBD2. CDR3 length equals 15 residues. The germline CDR1 and CDR2 sequences are SGHTA and FQGNSA. V was clipped by 6 bases and J by 2 bases; unmatched bases: 7. CDR3 amino acids: CASRTGTNPYNEQFF. The CDR3 bases are TGTGCCAGCAGAACCGGGACTAATCCCTACAATGAGCAGTTCTTC. The full variable domain, its missing parts supplied by reference TRBV7-2 and TRBJ2-1, is GAGVSQSPSNKVTEKGKDVELRCDPISGHTALYWYRQSLGQGLEFLIYFQGNSAPDKSGLPSDRFSAERTGGSVSTLTIQRTQQEDSAVYLCASRTGTNPYNEQFFGPGTRLTVL.

The chain links TRBV30 to TRBJ1-1; the match to TRBD1 covers 8 bases. J was trimmed by 3 bases and V by 2 bases; bases with no gene match: 8. Germline lookup yields CDR1 GTSNPN and CDR2 SVGIG (reference sequence). The CDR3 is 15 residues long. CDR3 sequence reads: CAWSKRDRTYTEAFF. CDR3 nucleotides: TGTGCCTGGAGTAAACGGGACAGGACTTACACTGAAGCTTTCTTT.

The chain couples TRBV6-4 to TRBJ2-3, with 7 bases fitting TRBD1. This CDR3 contains 13 residues. After removal of 10 bases from V and 3 bases from J, the junction contained 7 bases not matched to a gene. Looked up from germline, CDR1 is MRHNA and CDR2 is SNTAGT. The CDR3 region is CATKDRATDTQYF. The CDR3 region has the DNA TGTGCCACCAAAGACAGGGCGACAGATACGCAGTATTTT.

The chain has TRBV5-8 and TRBJ1-5; D is possibly TRBD1 (6 bases). V gave up 3 bases and J gave up 1 base, with 11 bases separating them. The germline V gene encodes CDR1 SGHTS and CDR2 YDEGEE. The length of the CDR3 is 15 residues. CDR3 sequence reads: CASSWDTGSNQPQHF. The CDR3 region has the DNA TGTGCCAGCAGCTGGGATACAGGGAGCAATCAGCCCCAGCATTTT.

The V gene is TRBV9, the J gene TRBJ1-2; perhaps TRBD1 as D (6 bases). This CDR3 comprises 15 residues. Trimming removed 2 bases at V and 2 bases at J, with 13 bases between. Germline V gives CDR1 SGDLS, CDR2 YYNGEE. CDR3: CASSVGASLNYGYTF. As DNA, the CDR3 is TGTGCCAGCAGCGTGGGGGCCAGCCTAAACTATGGCTACACCTTC. The full variable domain, in which reference TRBV9 and TRBJ1-2 provide the parts outside the CDR3, is DSGVTQTPKHLITATGQRVTLRCSPRSGDLSVYWYQQSLDQGLQFLIQYYNGEERAKGNILERFSAQQFPDLHSELNLSSLELGDSALYFCASSVGASLNYGYTFGSGTRLTVV.

This clone was seen just once. J is TRBJ2-3 and V is TRBV5-6, with unresolved D. Germline loops: CDR1 SGHDT, CDR2 YYEEEE. Trimming left V 0 bases short and J 10 bases short, with 9 bases between. This CDR3 has 12 amino acids. The CDR3 loop is CASSLVEASQYF. CDR3 in DNA: TGTGCCAGCAGCTTGGTGGAAGCGTCGCAGTATTTT.

A single count supports this clone. This chain uses TRBV7-2 with TRBJ1-6; no definite D call. Between the trimmed V and J ends, which lost 0 bases and 5 bases, there was a span of 8 bases. Germline values: CDR1 SGHTA, CDR2 FQGNSA. The CDR3 covers 15 residues. The CDR3 region is CASSLAFRNNSPLHF. CDR3 nucleotide sequence: TGTGCCAGCAGCTTAGCGTTCAGGAATAATTCACCCCTCCACTTT.

The chain carries TRBV4-1 and TRBJ1-2; D is undetermined. Germline CDR1 and CDR2: MGHRA and YSYEKL. Between the trimmed V and J ends, which lost 4 bases and 4 bases, there was a span of 16 bases. The length of the CDR3 is 15 residues. The CDR3 is CASSLNSLGGYGYTF. For the CDR3, the DNA is TGCGCCAGCAGCCTGAATAGCCTCGGAGGCTATGGCTACACCTTC.

The CDR3 DNA is TGTGCCAGCAGCCACAGCCGGACAGGGGGGTTCTATGGCTACACCTTC. It specifies CASSHSRTGGFYGYTF. The chain carries TRBV2 and TRBJ1-2, with 10 bases that match TRBD1. The CDR3 is 16 residues long. V gave up 6 bases and J gave up 4 bases; unmatched junction bases: 11. CDR1 is SNHLY and CDR2 is FYNNEI in the germline V gene.

The chain couples TRBV5-1 to TRBJ1-1; 10 positions match TRBD1. The CDR3 runs 13 residues. J gave up 11 bases and V 3 bases, and 7 bases lay outside the gene matches. Germline V gives CDR1 SGHRS, CDR2 YFSETQ. The CDR3 spells CASSSSGTGVAFF. The DNA for the CDR3 is TGCGCCAGCAGCTCATCCGGGACAGGGGTTGCTTTCTTT.

The chain is built from TRBV19 and TRBJ2-7, with 8 positions matching TRBD1. The CDR3 length is 14 residues. V lost 3 bases to trimming and J lost 8 bases; unmatched junction nucleotides: 9. Germline values: CDR1 LNHDA, CDR2 SQIVND (reference sequence). CDR3 region: CASSIPGQGSQQYF. The CDR3 coding sequence is TGTGCCAGTAGTATTCCAGGACAGGGCTCTCAGCAGTACTTC.

The genes are TRBV29-1 and TRBJ2-1; 7 bases line up with TRBD2. Looked up from germline, CDR1 is SQVTM and CDR2 is ANQGSEA. Trimming removed 7 bases from V and 0 bases from J; junction bases left unmatched: 15. The CDR3 has 17 residues. The CDR3 DNA is TGCAGCGGAGGAGGGTGGCGGGGGAACAGCTCCTACAATGAGCAGTTCTTC. It codes for CSGGGWRGNSSYNEQFF.

This chain uses TRBV9 with TRBJ1-3; possibly TRBD1 for D (6 bases). Looked up from germline, CDR1 is SGDLS and CDR2 is YYNGEE. With 0 bases removed from V and 0 bases from J, the gap between germline ends came to 19 bases. The CDR3 is 19 residues long. The chain's CDR3 is CASSVEEGQGILSGNTIYF. Written as DNA, the CDR3 is TGTGCCAGCAGCGTAGAAGAAGGGCAGGGGATTCTCTCTGGAAACACCATATATTTT.

The rearrangement links TRBV2 to TRBJ1-2, with D unresolved. Germline V gene sequence: CDR1 SNHLY, CDR2 FYNNEI. This CDR3 spans 15 amino acids. V was trimmed by 0 bases and J by 5 bases, leaving 13 bases between them. The CDR3 coding sequence is TGTGCCAGCAGTGAAGCGCTTAGCGGAACGTATGGCTACACCTTC. Translating gives CASSEALSGTYGYTF.

This clone was found once. The chain has TRBV28 and TRBJ2-2; D may be TRBD2 (6 bases). The CDR3 has 15 residues. The ends were cut back, 10 bases at V and 2 bases at J, with 17 bases in the middle. CDR1 and CDR2 (germline): MDHEN, SYDVKM. In DNA form, the CDR3 reads TGTGCCACCCGCGGGGTCGAAACCAACACCGGGGAGCTGTTTTTT. The encoded protein is CATRGVETNTGELFF.

This clone was counted once. This chain joins TRBV10-3 and TRBJ1-4; 7 bases are a match to TRBD1. After removal of 6 bases from V and 8 bases from J, the junction contained 12 bases not matched to a gene. Germline assignment: CDR1 ENHRY and CDR2 SYGVKD. The CDR3 totals 15 residues. DNA for the CDR3: TGTGCCATCAGCTTTGGACAGGAGAGACGGGAAAAACTGTTTTTT. Translation: CAISFGQERREKLFF.

The V gene is TRBV6-1, the J gene TRBJ2-3; possible D gene TRBD2, 6 bases. Deletions cut 7 bases from V and 0 bases from J, with 11 bases between. From germline, CDR1 is MNHNS and CDR2 SASEGT. The CDR3 sequence is 14 residues long. The DNA of the CDR3 is TGTGCCAGCAATGGCGGGGTTAGCACAGATACGCAGTATTTT. It translates to CASNGGVSTDTQYF.

This chain joins TRBV7-9 and TRBJ1-2; 7 bases are shared with TRBD1. The CDR3 extends over 15 amino acids. The V segment lost 1 base and the J segment 8 bases; nucleotides outside the gene matches: 10. Germline V CDR1 and CDR2: SEHNR, FQNEAQ (reference sequence). CDR3 DNA: TGTGCCAGCAGCTTAGGGCTGGCAGGGGGATACGGCTACACCTTC. Amino acids: CASSLGLAGGYGYTF. Combining the CDR3 with reference TRBV7-9 and TRBJ1-2 gives the whole variable domain DTGVSQNPRHKITKRGQNVTFRCDPISEHNRLYWYRQTLGQGPEFLTYFQNEAQLEKSRLLSDRFSAERPKGSFSTLEIQRTEQGDSAMYLCASSLGLAGGYGYTFGSGTRLTVV.

J is TRBJ2-7 and V is TRBV6-5; 7 bases match TRBD1. Losses at the gene ends were 6 bases for V and 5 bases for J; bases not matched to a gene: 1. Germline CDR1 reads MNHEY; CDR2 reads SVGAGI. The CDR3 is 11 residues long. The CDR3 region is CASRTGDEQYF. For the CDR3, the DNA is TGTGCCAGCAGAACAGGGGACGAGCAGTACTTC.

The chain carries TRBV7-9 and TRBJ2-5; D might be TRBD2 (6 bases). V lost 1 base and J 2 bases, leaving 11 bases between the germline ends. CDR3 length equals 15 residues. Germline V gives CDR1 SEHNR, CDR2 FQNEAQ (reference sequence). CDR3 region: CASSLVFGRQETQYF. Written as DNA, the CDR3 is TGTGCCAGCAGCTTAGTTTTCGGGAGACAAGAGACCCAGTACTTC. Drawing the rest from reference TRBV7-9 and TRBJ2-5, the complete variable domain is DTGVSQNPRHKITKRGQNVTFRCDPISEHNRLYWYRQTLGQGPEFLTYFQNEAQLEKSRLLSDRFSAERPKGSFSTLEIQRTEQGDSAMYLCASSLVFGRQETQYFGPGTRLLVL.